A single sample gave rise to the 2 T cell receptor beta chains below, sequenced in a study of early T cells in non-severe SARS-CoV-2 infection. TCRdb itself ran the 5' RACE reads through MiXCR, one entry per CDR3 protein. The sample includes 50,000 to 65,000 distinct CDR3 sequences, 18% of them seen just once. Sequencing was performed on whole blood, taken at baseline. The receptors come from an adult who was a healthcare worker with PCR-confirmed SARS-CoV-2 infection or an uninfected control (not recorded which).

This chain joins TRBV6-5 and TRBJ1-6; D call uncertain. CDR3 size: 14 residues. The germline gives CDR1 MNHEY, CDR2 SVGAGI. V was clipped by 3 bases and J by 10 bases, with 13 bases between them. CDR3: CASSYLGSRSPLHF. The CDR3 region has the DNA TGTGCCAGCAGTTATTTGGGTAGTCGGTCACCCCTCCACTTT.

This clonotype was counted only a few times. CDR3 nucleotides: TGTGCCAGCAGTGGAGCTCGTGAGCAGTTCTTC. Translated, it gives CASSGAREQFF. The chain employs TRBV25-1 and TRBJ2-1; D not resolved. The V gene lost 4 bases and the J gene lost 9 bases, with 7 bases spanning the gap. The germline V gene has CDR1 MGHDK and CDR2 SYGVNS. This CDR3 is built from 11 residues.